The 15 T cell receptor beta chains in this list originate from one sample, sequenced in a study of cytomegalovirus exposure and HLA in healthy donors. In the PCR, 60 Vbeta and 13 Jbeta primers were used. Some clones are missing from TCRdb's copy, which holds only in-frame ones; the method was immunoSEQ multiplex PCR. Of about 110,000 clones listed, 65% to 75% are singletons. Input material: PBMCs. The receptor source for this set is a female donor in good health and CMV-seronegative.

This chain links TRBV18 with TRBJ1-2; no firm D call. The CDR3 is 14 amino acids. Germline loops: CDR1 KGHSH, CDR2 LQKENI. V dropped 3 bases and J dropped 5 bases, with 13 bases sitting between them. The CDR3 sequence is CASSPTGMEYGYTF. The CDR3 DNA sequence: TGTGCCAGCTCACCTACGGGGATGGAGTATGGCTACACCTTC.

The chain combines TRBV29-1 with TRBJ2-2; TRBD2 might be the D (6 bases). With 5 bases removed from V and 7 bases from J, the gap between germline ends came to 11 bases. This CDR3 is 12 amino acids long. Per germline, CDR1 SQVTM and CDR2 ANQGSEA. CDR3 in amino acids: CSVRTGDGELFF. The CDR3 DNA follows: TGCAGCGTTCGAACGGGGGACGGGGAGCTGTTTTTT.

V gene TRBV19 combines with J gene TRBJ2-1; 9 bases match TRBD2. Germline CDR1 reads LNHDA; CDR2 reads SQIVND (reference sequence). The junction had 7 bases not matched to a gene; V was cut back by 2 bases and J by 5 bases. The CDR3 contains 16 residues. CDR3 sequence reads: CASSILAGGPHNEQFF. CDR3 nucleotides: TGTGCCAGTAGTATACTGGCGGGAGGGCCCCACAATGAGCAGTTCTTC.

V gene TRBV13 combines with J gene TRBJ2-1, with D possibly TRBD2 on 5 matching bases. Germline V gives CDR1 PRHDT, CDR2 FYEKMQ (reference sequence). The length of the CDR3 is 16 residues. V lost 4 bases, J lost 9 bases, and 22 bases lay in between. CDR3 region: CASSSPRWRAPAEQFF. CDR3 bases: TGTGCCAGCAGCTCTCCCCGGTGGCGGGCTCCGGCTGAGCAGTTCTTC.

The genes are TRBV7-8 and TRBJ2-5; 8 nucleotides match TRBD2. The junction had 16 bases not matched to a gene; V was cut back by 8 bases and J by 5 bases. CDR1 is SGHVS and CDR2 is FQNEAQ in the germline V gene. The CDR3 contains 16 residues. The CDR3: CASSQLTSGSRETQYF. CDR3 coding DNA: TGTGCCAGCTCCCAACTTACTAGCGGATCCCGGGAGACCCAGTACTTC.

This rearrangement joins TRBV27 to TRBJ1-5; 7 bases fit TRBD1. The CDR3 extends over 14 amino acids. Germline V gene sequence: CDR1 MNHEY, CDR2 SMNVEV (reference sequence). V gave up 4 bases and J gave up 6 bases; unmatched junction bases: 6. DNA of the CDR3: TGTGCCAGCAGTTCGACAGGGAAACTTCAGCCCCAGCATTTT. Its protein is CASSSTGKLQPQHF.

This chain connects TRBV27 to TRBJ1-5; D remains ambiguous. CDR1 and CDR2 (germline): MNHEY, SMNVEV (reference sequence). Trimming stripped 5 bases from V and 0 bases from J, with 5 bases between. The CDR3 is 13 amino acids. CDR3: CASSTSSNQPQHF. CDR3 bases: TGTGCCAGCAGTACTTCTAGCAATCAGCCCCAGCATTTT.

A note on this clone: One end of the junction does not line up with germline, which may come from a read error. V usage is TRBV30 and J usage is TRBJ1-1, with 8 bases that match TRBD1. The CDR3 is made up of 15 amino acids. Germline V lookup: CDR1 GTSNPN, CDR2 SVGIG (reference sequence). The chain's CDR3 is CAWSEGQVQGTEALF. In DNA form, the CDR3 reads TGTGCCTGGAGTGAGGGACAGGTACAGGGCACTGAAGCTCTCTTT.

The chain is built from TRBV19 and TRBJ2-3; TRBD1 matches at 7 bases. There are 17 residues in the CDR3. Germline CDR1 reads LNHDA; CDR2 reads SQIVND (reference sequence). J was trimmed by 2 bases and V by 5 bases; bases with no gene match: 13. CDR3 coding DNA: TGTGCCAGTAGTCCGCGGACAGGAGAGGCCTTCACAGATACGCAGTATTTT. This codes for CASSPRTGEAFTDTQYF. The whole variable domain, remainder taken from reference TRBV19 and TRBJ2-3, is DGGITQSPKYLFRKEGQNVTLSCEQNLNHDAMYWYRQDPGQGLRLIYYSQIVNDFQKGDIAEGYSVSREKKESFPLTVTSAQKNPTAFYLCASSPRTGEAFTDTQYFGPGTRLTVL.

V usage is TRBV19 and J usage is TRBJ2-2, with no clear D. This CDR3 has 13 residues. From germline, CDR1 is LNHDA and CDR2 SQIVND (reference sequence). The V and J ends lost 4 bases and 2 bases respectively, with 5 bases between them. The CDR3 coding sequence is TGTGCCAGTAGTAACTCTAACACCGGGGAGCTGTTTTTT. Amino acids: CASSNSNTGELFF.

The CDR3, as DNA: TGTGCCTGGAGTCCAGGGACTAGCACAGATACGCAGTATTTT. Protein product: CAWSPGTSTDTQYF. This chain joins TRBV30 and TRBJ2-3; D is perhaps TRBD2 (6 bases). The CDR3 is made up of 14 amino acids. V lost 2 bases to trimming and J lost 0 bases, with 9 bases between them. Germline V gene data show CDR1 as GTSNPN and CDR2 as SVGIG (reference sequence).

This clone was observed once. The rearrangement uses TRBV5-1 and TRBJ2-7, with no clear D. V lost 0 bases and J lost 2, with 9 bases in between. CDR1 SGHRS and CDR2 YFSETQ come from the germline V gene. The CDR3 totals 14 residues. In DNA, the CDR3 is TGCGCCAGCAGCTTGGAACGAGGTACCTACGAGCAGTACTTC. Protein: CASSLERGTYEQYF.

This clone was counted ten times or more. The chain has TRBV7-9 and TRBJ2-6; 10 nucleotides align to TRBD1. The CDR3 covers 18 residues. The trim removed 4 bases at V and 3 bases at J, leaving 9 bases unmatched. CDR1 SEHNR and CDR2 FQNEAQ come from the germline V gene (reference sequence). The CDR3 spells CASSSRRQGAGGANVLTF. The CDR3 DNA sequence: TGTGCCAGCAGCTCACGGAGACAGGGGGCGGGTGGGGCCAACGTCCTGACTTTC.

This clone was detected only a few times. The J gene is TRBJ2-7, the V gene TRBV10-1; TRBD2 matches 7 bases. Germline trimming cut 3 bases from V and 3 bases from J; bases unmatched to any gene: 5. Germline loops: CDR1 WNHNN, CDR2 SYGVQD (reference sequence). This CDR3 contains 14 residues. The CDR3 coding sequence is TGCGCCAGCAGTGATGGAGGGAGGGACTACGAGCAGTACTTC. It codes for CASSDGGRDYEQYF.

This rearrangement joins TRBV10-3 to TRBJ1-4; 9 bases agree with TRBD1. This CDR3 region has 16 residues. Germline CDR1 is ENHRY and CDR2 is SYGVKD. V lost 8 bases and J lost 0; bases outside the gene matches: 7. The CDR3 DNA reads TGTGCCATCTCGCCGGGACAGGGTTCAACTAATGAAAAACTGTTTTTT. Protein product: CAISPGQGSTNEKLFF.